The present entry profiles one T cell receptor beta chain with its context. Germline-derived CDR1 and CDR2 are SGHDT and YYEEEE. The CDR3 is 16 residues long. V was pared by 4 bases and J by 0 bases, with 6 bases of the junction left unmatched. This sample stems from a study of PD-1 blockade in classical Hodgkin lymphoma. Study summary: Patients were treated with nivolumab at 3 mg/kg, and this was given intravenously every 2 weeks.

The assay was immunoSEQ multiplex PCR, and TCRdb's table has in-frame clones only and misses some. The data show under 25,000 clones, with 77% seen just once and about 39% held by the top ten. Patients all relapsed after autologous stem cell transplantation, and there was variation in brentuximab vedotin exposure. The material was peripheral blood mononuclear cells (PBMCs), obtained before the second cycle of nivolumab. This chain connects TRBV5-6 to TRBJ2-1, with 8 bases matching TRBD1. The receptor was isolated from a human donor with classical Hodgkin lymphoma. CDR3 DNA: TGTGCCAGCAGCAAAGACAGGGGAAGCTCCTACAATGAGCAGTTCTTC. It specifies CASSKDRGSSYNEQFF.